What follows describes a single TCR beta chain. What it binds is not known. Germline DNA was also extracted, with blood RNA taken from unsorted whole blood. This specimen belongs to a study of tumor-infiltrating lymphocytes in primary liver carcinoma. Study-wide findings and caveats: Blood had a significantly lower top-250-clone fraction than tumors did (p = 0.039).

Germline CDR1 PRHDT, CDR2 FYEKMQ (reference sequence). V lost 5 bases to trimming and J lost 1 base, with 11 bases between them. CDR3 length equals 14 residues. Total RNA (approximately 450 ng) served as template for TCR beta cDNA synthesis primed by a constant-region primer. What produced the TCR beta libraries was three nested multiplex PCR rounds using slightly modified ARM-PCR. Both of the initial two PCR rounds ran for 10 cycles and employed TRBV1-TRBV30 forward primers alongside a C-beta reverse primer. TCRdb redid the calling of the multiplex PCR reads with MiXCR, one entry per CDR3 protein. The sample has hundreds of thousands of distinct CDR3 sequences, about three fifths seen once.

Sequenced input: peripheral blood. The sequence came from a woman aged 25 to 45 with primary liver carcinoma and hepatitis B virus infection. The chain has TRBV13 and TRBJ1-2, with D possibly TRBD1 on 6 matching bases. CDR3 sequence reads: CASSPGHSNYGYTF. The CDR3 bases are TGTGCCAGCAGCCCGGGACACAGTAACTATGGCTACACCTTC.